The 2 T cell receptor beta chains reported below all come from one sample, sequenced in a study of Ad26.COV2.S vaccination and SARS-CoV-2 variants. Documented treatment: around 19 received Ad26.COV2.S at low or high dose, single or two shots; 5 received placebo; per-sample allocation not given. Samples were taken on day 63 after the first vaccine or placebo injection. This table comes from immunoSEQ multiplex PCR, and its TCRdb copy is limited to in-frame clones, with some not included. This sample has around 300,000 clones, with roughly nine tenths found just once. Here the sequenced sample was peripheral blood, taken in a trial of Ad26.COV2.S vaccine versus placebo. Source of these receptors: a person aged 18-60 years who received the Ad26.COV2.S COVID-19 vaccine or a placebo.

J is TRBJ2-7 and V is TRBV27; TRBD1 matches at 9 bases. V dropped 2 bases and J dropped 2; count of bases not matched to a gene: 1. The CDR3 totals 14 residues. The germline V gene encodes CDR1 MNHEY and CDR2 SMNVEV (reference sequence). CDR3 nucleotides: TGTGCCAGCAGTTTAGGGACAGGGCCCTACGAGCAGTACTTC. As protein: CASSLGTGPYEQYF.

Here the CDR3 DNA reads TGTGCCAGCAGCATTTTGGGGGGAAGGGCAAATGAAAAACTGTTTTTT. Its protein is CASSILGGRANEKLFF. The rearrangement uses TRBV7-3 and TRBJ1-4; D possibly corresponds to TRBD1 (5 bases). The CDR3 runs to 16 residues. Trimming pared 5 bases from V and 5 bases from J, leaving 18 bases between. Germline V lookup: CDR1 SGHTA, CDR2 FQGTGA. Full variable domain (rest looked up from reference TRBV7-3 and TRBJ1-4): GAGVSQTPSNKVTEKGKYVELRCDPISGHTALYWYRQSLGQGPEFLIYFQGTGAADDSGLPNDRFFAVRPEGSVSTLKIQRTERGDSAVYLCASSILGGRANEKLFFGSGTQLSVL.